Sequencing of this TCR beta chain was carried out in a study of T cell changes during pregnancy in multiple sclerosis. In this sample, this clone turned up once. Some clones are missing from TCRdb's copy, which holds only in-frame ones; the method was immunoSEQ multiplex PCR. The repertoire holds 40,000 or so clones, with approximately 90% as singletons. This clonotype was sampled from a female donor with multiple sclerosis, enrolled in a pregnancy study. The source was CD8+ T cells from peripheral blood mononuclear cells, collected in the first trimester of pregnancy.

CDR3 DNA: TGTGCCAGCTTCGGTAACAGGGGACCTTACTATGGCTACACCTTC. This encodes CASFGNRGPYYGYTF. V and J are TRBV25-1 and TRBJ1-2; 7 nucleotides align to TRBD1. The trim removed 8 bases at V and 3 bases at J, leaving 12 bases unmatched. The CDR3 covers 15 residues. CDR1 and CDR2 (germline): MGHDK, SYGVNS.